This T cell receptor (beta chain) was sequenced in a study of beta chain features in type 1 diabetes (dated by TCRdb to 2017 to 2018). Describing the broader study: Mean age, gender distribution, total cell number and subset yield were not different between patients and healthy donors. A total of around 110,000,000 sorted cells were examined across all samples, and RNA yield correlated strongly with the number of cells per subset. The study compared TCRB repertoires of sorted circulating CD4+ T cell subsets between recently diagnosed type 1 diabetes patients and matched healthy donors. Naive and central memory subsets were obtained from all 30 or so donors, but regulatory and stem cell-like memory subsets were isolated from only 8 patients and 8 healthy donors. Overall study outcomes, separate from this receptor: At VDJ recombination sites, patients with type 1 diabetes made fewer insertions and deleted more nucleotides, a pattern implying thymic rearrangement abnormalities. The naive, central memory and regulatory TCRB repertoires appeared to resemble one another more closely among patients than among healthy donors. Sequencing cDNA rather than genomic DNA could over-represent highly expressing activated cells, although activation and CD3 levels did not differ between groups. Only small numbers of individuals were included in the HLA sub-analyses, which left unresolved whether HLA type had any influence on TCRB rearrangement. Type 1 diabetes patients showed a moderate but significant shortening of TCRB CDR3 length in all four CD4+ subsets. Shorter templates might be favored by PCR, yet because patient and control samples were amplified and corrected together, any such skew would affect both groups equally.

The High Capacity cDNA Reverse Transcription Kit was used to reverse transcribe all of the isolated RNA, meaning that expressed TCRB transcripts were what got sequenced. Deep immunoSEQ sequencing was performed on naive, central memory and regulatory T cell samples, with an average of roughly 3.3 million total reads per sample. Sorted cells were lysed in RLT buffer, and RNA was extracted using DNase-treated RNeasy Micro or Mini kits according to cell number. To prevent cross-contamination, every cell subset was processed on its own, while patient and healthy donor samples were processed together. Using the immunoSEQ multiplex PCR, TCRB sequences were amplified from cDNA into 87-bp fragments spanning the CDR3 region. Sequencing of the amplicons was done on the Illumina HiSeq platform. Concerning the study's data processing: PCR bias was computationally corrected using synthetic template baselines, reads within Hamming distance 2 were collapsed, and singletons that could not be merged were discarded. Reads were aligned against IMGT to assign V, D and J genes, CDR3 length and insertions or deletions at six rearrangement sites. Clonotype counts were normalized to sorted cell number within each subset before computing true diversity and Gini coefficients with the tcR R package. Repertoire sharing was quantified using the overlap coefficient calculated on TCRB nucleotide sequences. Out-of-frame TCRB sequences from naive cells were analyzed as a proxy for the pre-selection repertoire. The table was pulled from immuneACCESS by TCRdb, which kept in-frame rearrangements only. Such tables lose some clones; where checked, under half of the loss comes from unresolved V genes, and the rest has no known cause. The D gene and trimming were derived from the DNA, and the V and J assignments and clone size from that table. The sample data list 300,000 to 450,000 clones, and about 12% of these were observed just once. The ten most abundant clones make up roughly 0.015% of the sample.

From each donor, a single peripheral blood sample of approximately 110 mL on average was drawn into heparinised tubes. Using a panel that included CD45RO, CCR7, CD25, CD127, CD95 and CD27, naive, central memory, regulatory and stem cell-like memory CD4+ T cells were sorted on a BD FACSAria II. Purity was above 95% for every sorted population. Right away, PBMCs were isolated by Lymphoprep density gradient centrifugation and were stained directly, with no culture step. So that batch effects would be minimized, each experiment stained and sorted samples in pairs, pairing one healthy donor with one patient. Details on this clone: Its antigen is currently not known. Base qualities were left out, and no much larger clone turns up one base away.

The germline V gene gives CDR1 as SGHTA and CDR2 as FQGNSA. The CDR3 measures 14 amino acids from cysteine to phenylalanine. The retained sequence is limited to the CDR3, 42 bases, with the frame set at the first base. From V the trimming removes 4 bases and from J it removes 9 bases, while the gene matches leave 9 bases of the junction unaccounted for. The sample taken for sequencing was naive CD4+ T cells from blood. The intended sense of this specimen's cell subset or site label: true naive CD4+ T cells. This TCR was recovered from a man between 18 and 29 years old in good health. The rearranged segments are TRBV7-2 and TRBJ1-5; TRBD1 lines up with 7 middle nucleotides. The CDR3 protein sequence reads: CASSSAGGEVPQHF. The nucleotide sequence is TGTGCCAGCAGCTCAGCAGGGGGGGAGGTGCCCCAGCATTTT.